The clone carrying this TCR beta chain occurred many times. Its antigen is not known. The assay was immunoSEQ multiplex PCR, and TCRdb's table has in-frame clones only and misses some. The sample has over a million clones, 78% seen once. The CDR3 consists of 13 residues. V lost 0 bases, J lost 8 bases, and 13 bases lay in between. The germline V gene encodes CDR1 GTSNPN and CDR2 SVGIG (reference sequence). This record belongs to a study of shared clonotypes between healthy human individuals. Study-level information: Each donor's CD8 memory used one plate, CD8 naive two, each CD4 subset three. Study observations and caveats: The study's rarefaction showed incomplete sorted-subset sequencing despite large depth.

Sequenced sample: memory CD4+ T cells from PBMCs. Documented subset: CD45RA-negative fraction. The chain is built from TRBV30 and TRBJ1-1; D gene ambiguous. The sequence was collected from a man in his late teens or twenties in good health. Some clones in this sample may be carry-over from other donors' samples. CDR3 nucleotides: TGTGCCTGGAGTGTACGTTCGGCTAGGGAAGCTTTCTTT. Translating it yields CAWSVRSAREAFF.